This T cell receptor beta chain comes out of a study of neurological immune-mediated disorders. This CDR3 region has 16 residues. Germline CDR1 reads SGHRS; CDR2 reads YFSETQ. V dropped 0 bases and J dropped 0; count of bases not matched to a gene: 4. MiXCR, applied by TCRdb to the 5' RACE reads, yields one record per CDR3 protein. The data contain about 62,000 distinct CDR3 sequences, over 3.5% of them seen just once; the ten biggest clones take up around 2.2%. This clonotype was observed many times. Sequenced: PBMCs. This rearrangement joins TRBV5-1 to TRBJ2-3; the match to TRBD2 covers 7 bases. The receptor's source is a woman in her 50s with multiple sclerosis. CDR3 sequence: CASSLALAVSTDTQYF. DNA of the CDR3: TGCGCCAGCAGCTTGGCTCTAGCGGTTAGCACAGATACGCAGTATTTT.